The following is a TCR beta chain sequence with its context. Its antigen is still unknown. These data come from a study of human T cells and chemical hapten exposure. One entry per CDR3 protein, called by TCRdb with MiXCR from the RACE reads. The sample contains roughly 98,000 distinct CDR3 sequences, around an eighth of which appear only once. This CDR3 contains 17 residues. Germline lookup yields CDR1 LGHDT and CDR2 YNNKEL (reference sequence). V lost 1 base and J 2 bases, leaving 15 bases between the germline ends. Study conclusions and caveats: Compared with pre-sensitization or healthy control sets, expanded TCRs clustered more. DPC sensitization did not alter TCRs above 1 in 1000 frequency.

Time point indicated: patch test 1, 2 weeks after DPC sensitization. The treatment: therapeutic diphenylcyclopropenone sensitization with weekly scalp DPC. The chain combines TRBV3-1 with TRBJ1-3; D gene unclear. Sequenced here: whole blood, sampled in connection with sensitization to the hapten diphenylcyclopropenone (DPC). The source of this sequence is a woman in her thirties or forties with alopecia areata. Some clones in this sample may be carry-over from other donors' samples. The CDR3 loop is CASSQGRLALAGNTIYF. The CDR3 DNA sequence: TGTGCCAGCAGCCAAGGTCGGCTCGCGCTTGCTGGAAACACCATATATTTT. Supplemented by reference TRBV3-1 and TRBJ1-3, the full variable domain reads DTAVSQTPKYLVTQMGNDKSIKCEQNLGHDTMYWYKQDSKKFLKIMFSYNNKELIINETVPNRFSPKSPDKAHLNLHINSLELGDSAVYFCASSQGRLALAGNTIYFGEGSWLTVV.